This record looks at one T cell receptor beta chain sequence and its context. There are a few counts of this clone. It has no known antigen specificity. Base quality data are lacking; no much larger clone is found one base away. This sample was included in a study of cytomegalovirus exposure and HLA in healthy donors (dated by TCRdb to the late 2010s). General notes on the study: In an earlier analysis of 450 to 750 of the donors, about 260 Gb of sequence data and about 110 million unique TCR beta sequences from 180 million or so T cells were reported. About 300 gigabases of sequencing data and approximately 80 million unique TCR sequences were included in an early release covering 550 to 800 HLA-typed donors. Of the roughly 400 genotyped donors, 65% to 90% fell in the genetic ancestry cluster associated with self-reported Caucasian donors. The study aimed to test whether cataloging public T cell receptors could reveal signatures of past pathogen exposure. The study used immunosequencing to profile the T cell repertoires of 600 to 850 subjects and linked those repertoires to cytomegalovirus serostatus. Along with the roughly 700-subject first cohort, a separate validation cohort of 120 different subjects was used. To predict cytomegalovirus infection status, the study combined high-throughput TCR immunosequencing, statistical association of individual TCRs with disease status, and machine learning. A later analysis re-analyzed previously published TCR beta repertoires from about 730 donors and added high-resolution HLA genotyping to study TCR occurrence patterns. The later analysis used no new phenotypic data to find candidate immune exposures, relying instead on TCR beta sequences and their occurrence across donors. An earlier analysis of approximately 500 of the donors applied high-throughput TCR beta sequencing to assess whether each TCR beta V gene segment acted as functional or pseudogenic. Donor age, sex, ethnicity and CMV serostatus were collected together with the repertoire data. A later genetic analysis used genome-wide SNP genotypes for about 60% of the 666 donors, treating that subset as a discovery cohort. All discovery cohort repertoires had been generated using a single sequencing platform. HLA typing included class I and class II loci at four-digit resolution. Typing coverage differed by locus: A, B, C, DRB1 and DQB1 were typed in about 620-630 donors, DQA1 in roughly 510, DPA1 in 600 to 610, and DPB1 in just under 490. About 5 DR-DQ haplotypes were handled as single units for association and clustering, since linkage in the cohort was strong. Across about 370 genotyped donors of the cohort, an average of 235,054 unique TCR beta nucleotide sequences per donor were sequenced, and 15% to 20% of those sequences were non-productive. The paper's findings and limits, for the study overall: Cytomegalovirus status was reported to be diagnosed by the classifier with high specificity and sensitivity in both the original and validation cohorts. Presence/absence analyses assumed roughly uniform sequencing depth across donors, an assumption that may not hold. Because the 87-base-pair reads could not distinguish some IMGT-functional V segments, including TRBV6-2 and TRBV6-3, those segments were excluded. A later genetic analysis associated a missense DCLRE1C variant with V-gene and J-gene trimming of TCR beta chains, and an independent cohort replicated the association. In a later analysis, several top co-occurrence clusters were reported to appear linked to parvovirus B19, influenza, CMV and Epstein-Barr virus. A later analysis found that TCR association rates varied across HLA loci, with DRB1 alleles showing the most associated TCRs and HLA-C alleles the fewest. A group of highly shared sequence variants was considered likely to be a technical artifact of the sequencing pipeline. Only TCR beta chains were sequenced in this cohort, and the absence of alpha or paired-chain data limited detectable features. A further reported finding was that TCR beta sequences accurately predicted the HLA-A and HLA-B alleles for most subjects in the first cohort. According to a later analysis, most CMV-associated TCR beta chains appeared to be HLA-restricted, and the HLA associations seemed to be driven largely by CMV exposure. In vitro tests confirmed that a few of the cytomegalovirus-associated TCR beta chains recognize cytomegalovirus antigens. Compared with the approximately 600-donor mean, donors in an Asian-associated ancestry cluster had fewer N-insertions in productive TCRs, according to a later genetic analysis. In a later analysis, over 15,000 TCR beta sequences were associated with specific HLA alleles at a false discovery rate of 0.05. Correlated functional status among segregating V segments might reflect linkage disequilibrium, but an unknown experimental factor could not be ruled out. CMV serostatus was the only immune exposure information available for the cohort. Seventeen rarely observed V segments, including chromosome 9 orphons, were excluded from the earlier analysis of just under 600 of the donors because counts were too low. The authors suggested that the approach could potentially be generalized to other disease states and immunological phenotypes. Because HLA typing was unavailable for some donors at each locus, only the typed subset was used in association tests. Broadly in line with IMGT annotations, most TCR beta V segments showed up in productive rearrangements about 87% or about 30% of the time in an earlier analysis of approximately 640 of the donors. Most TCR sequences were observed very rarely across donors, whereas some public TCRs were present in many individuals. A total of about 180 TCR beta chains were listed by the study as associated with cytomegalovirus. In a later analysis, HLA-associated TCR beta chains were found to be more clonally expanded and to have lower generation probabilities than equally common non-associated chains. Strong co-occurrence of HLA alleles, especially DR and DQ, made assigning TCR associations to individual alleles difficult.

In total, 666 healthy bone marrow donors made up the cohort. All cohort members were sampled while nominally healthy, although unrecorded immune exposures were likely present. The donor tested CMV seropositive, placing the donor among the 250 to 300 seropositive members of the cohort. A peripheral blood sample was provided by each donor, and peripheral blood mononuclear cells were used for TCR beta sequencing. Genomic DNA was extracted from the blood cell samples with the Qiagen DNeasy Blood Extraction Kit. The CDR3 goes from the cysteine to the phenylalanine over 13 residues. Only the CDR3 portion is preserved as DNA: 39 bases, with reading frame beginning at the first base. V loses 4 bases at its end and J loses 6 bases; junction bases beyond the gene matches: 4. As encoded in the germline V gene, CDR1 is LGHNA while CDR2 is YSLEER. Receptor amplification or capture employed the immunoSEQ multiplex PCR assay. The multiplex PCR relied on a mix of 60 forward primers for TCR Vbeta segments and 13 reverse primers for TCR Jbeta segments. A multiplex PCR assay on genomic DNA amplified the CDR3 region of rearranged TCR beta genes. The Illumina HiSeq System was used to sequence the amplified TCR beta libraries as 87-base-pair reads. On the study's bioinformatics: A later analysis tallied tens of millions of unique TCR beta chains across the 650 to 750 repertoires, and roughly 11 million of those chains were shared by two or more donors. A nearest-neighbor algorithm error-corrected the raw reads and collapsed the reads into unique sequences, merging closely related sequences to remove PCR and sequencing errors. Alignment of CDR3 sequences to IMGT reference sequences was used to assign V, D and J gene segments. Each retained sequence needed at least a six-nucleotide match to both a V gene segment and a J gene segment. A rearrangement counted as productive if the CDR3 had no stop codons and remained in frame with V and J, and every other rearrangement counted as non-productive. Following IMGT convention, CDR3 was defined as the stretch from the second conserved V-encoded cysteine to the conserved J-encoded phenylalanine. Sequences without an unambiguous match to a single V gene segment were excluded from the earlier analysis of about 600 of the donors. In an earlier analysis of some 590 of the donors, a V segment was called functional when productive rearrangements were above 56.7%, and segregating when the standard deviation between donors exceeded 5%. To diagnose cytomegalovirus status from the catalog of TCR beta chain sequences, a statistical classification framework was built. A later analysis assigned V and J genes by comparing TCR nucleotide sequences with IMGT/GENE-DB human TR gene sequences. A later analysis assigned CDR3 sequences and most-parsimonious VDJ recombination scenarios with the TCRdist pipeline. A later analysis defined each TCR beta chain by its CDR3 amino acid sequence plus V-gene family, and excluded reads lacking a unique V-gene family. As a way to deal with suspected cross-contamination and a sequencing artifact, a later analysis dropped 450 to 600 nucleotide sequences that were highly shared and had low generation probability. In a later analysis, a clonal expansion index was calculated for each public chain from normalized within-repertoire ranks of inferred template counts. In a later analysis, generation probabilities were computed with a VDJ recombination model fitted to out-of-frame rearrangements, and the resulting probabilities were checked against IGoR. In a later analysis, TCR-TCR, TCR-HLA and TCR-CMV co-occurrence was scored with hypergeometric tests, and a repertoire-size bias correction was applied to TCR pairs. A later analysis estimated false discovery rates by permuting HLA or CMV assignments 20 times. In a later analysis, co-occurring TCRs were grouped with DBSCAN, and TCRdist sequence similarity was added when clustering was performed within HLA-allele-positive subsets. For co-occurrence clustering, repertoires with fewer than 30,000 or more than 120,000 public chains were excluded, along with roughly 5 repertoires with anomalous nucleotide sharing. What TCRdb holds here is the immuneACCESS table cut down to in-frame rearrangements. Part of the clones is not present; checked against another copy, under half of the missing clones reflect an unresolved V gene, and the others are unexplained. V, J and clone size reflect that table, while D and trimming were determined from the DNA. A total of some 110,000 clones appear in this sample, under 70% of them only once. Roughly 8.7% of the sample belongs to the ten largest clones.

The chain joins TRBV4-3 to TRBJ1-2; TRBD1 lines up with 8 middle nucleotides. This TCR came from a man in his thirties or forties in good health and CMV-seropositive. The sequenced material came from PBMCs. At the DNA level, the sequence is TGCGCCAGCAGCCGGACAGGGCAGGATGGCTACACCTTC. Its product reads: CASSRTGQDGYTF.